What follows are 26 T cell receptor beta chains derived from one specimen sequenced in a study of lung T cells in sarcoidosis with Löfgren's syndrome. One entry per CDR3 protein, called by TCRdb with MiXCR from the reads. This table holds tens of thousands of distinct CDR3 sequences, 21% found once. Material for sequencing was CD4+ T cells from PBMCs. The receptors were gathered from a human donor with sarcoidosis (Löfgren's syndrome or another form), or a control subject (not recorded which).

This clonotype has a count of ten or more. The chain combines TRBV6-2 or TRBV6-3 with TRBJ2-7, with D perhaps TRBD2 (5 bases). V was clipped by 2 bases and J by 3 bases, with 8 bases between them. Germline V lookup: CDR1 MNHEY, CDR2 SVGEGT. This CDR3 is built from 13 residues. The CDR3 loop is CASSYLRGYEQYV. CDR3 DNA sequence: TGTGCCAGCAGTTACCTCCGGGGCTACGAGCAGTACGTC.

The rearrangement links TRBV10-3 to TRBJ1-5; D uncertain. CDR3 length equals 13 residues. Trimming removed 6 bases at V and 5 bases at J, with 11 bases between. CDR1 and CDR2 (germline): ENHRY, SYGVKD. The CDR3 DNA follows: TGTGCCATCAGGAGCCACGGGGATCAGCCCCAGCATTTT. Its protein product is CAIRSHGDQPQHF.

Of note for this clonotype: A much larger clone is a single base away; this may be a read error. The CDR3 loop reads CASSRMVNYEQYV. The CDR3 bases are TGTGCCAGCAGTAGAATGGTAAACTACGAGCAGTACGTC. The rearrangement uses TRBV6-6 and TRBJ2-7; D unresolved. The germline V gene encodes CDR1 MNHNY and CDR2 SVGAGI (reference sequence). The CDR3 spans 13 residues. V dropped 5 bases and J dropped 3 bases, with 11 bases sitting between them.

This clonotype is labeled medium-sized. The chain combines TRBV20-1 with TRBJ1-5; a possible D gene is TRBD1 (5 bases). V was shortened by 3 bases and J by 1 base, with 7 bases between the two germline ends. CDR1 and CDR2 (germline): DFQATT, SNEGSKA (reference sequence). The CDR3 runs 13 residues. CDR3 coding DNA: TGCAGTGCTAGCGGGACGAGCAATCAGCCCCAGCATTTT. Amino acids: CSASGTSNQPQHF.

This clonotype was picked up a small number of times. V and J are TRBV28 and TRBJ2-7; the match to TRBD1 covers 9 bases. V lost 7 bases, J lost 5 bases, and 6 bases stayed unmatched. This CDR3 is built from 13 residues. From germline, CDR1 is MDHEN and CDR2 SYDVKM. The CDR3 protein is CASTWDRENEQYF. The CDR3 DNA follows: TGTGCCAGCACCTGGGACAGGGAAAACGAGCAGTACTTC.

As for this clonotype: A read error may be the cause here, since a much bigger clone is one base away. The CDR3 loop is CASSPQIGIGGSSCNEQFF. DNA of the CDR3: TGTGCCAGCAGCCCCCAAATAGGTATAGGGGGGAGCTCCTGCAATGAGCAGTTCTTC. The rearrangement joins TRBV7-6 to TRBJ2-1, with D perhaps assigned TRBD1 or TRBD2 (6 bases each). Per germline, CDR1 SGHVS and CDR2 FNYEAQ. The CDR3 contains 19 residues.

About this clonotype: Since a much larger clone is just one base distant, this may be a read error. The genes are TRBV2 and TRBJ2-1; D might be TRBD2 (6 bases). Germline values: CDR1 SNHLY, CDR2 FYNNEI. This CDR3 is built from 14 residues. CDR3 region: CVSTAGLGDNEQFF. The CDR3 nucleotides read TGTGTCAGCACCGCGGGACTGGGCGACAATGAGCAGTTCTTC. Drawing the rest from reference TRBV2 and TRBJ2-1, the complete variable domain is EPEVTQTPSHQVTQMGQEVILRCVPISNHLYFYWYRQILGQKVEFLVSFYNNEISEKSEIFDDQFSVERPDGSNFTLKIRSTKLEDSAMYFCVSTAGLGDNEQFFGPGTRLTVL.

With regard to this clonotype: This may be a read error, as it is one base from a much larger clone. V is TRBV28 and J is TRBJ2-5; 8 bases line up with TRBD1. In germline, CDR1 is MDHEN, CDR2 SYDVKM. The CDR3 has 14 amino acids. J was trimmed by 6 bases and V by 7 bases; bases with no gene match: 10. In DNA form, the CDR3 reads TGTGCCAGCAATGGTAGACAGGGGAGCCAGACCCAGTACTTC. Translating it yields CASNGRQGSQTQYF. Full variable domain (outside the CDR3, taken from reference TRBV28 and TRBJ2-5): DVKVTQSSRYLVKRTGEKVFLECVQDMDHENMFWYRQDPGLGLRLIYFSYDVKMKEKGDIPEGYSVSREKKERFSLILESASTNQTSMYLCASNGRQGSQTQYFGPGTRLLVL.

This clonotype was detected ten times or more. CDR3 region: CSAPLAGVEQFF. CDR3 DNA: TGCAGTGCTCCACTAGCGGGGGTTGAGCAGTTCTTC. V and J are TRBV20-1 and TRBJ2-1, with 11 bases aligning to TRBD2. Germline V gene sequence: CDR1 DFQATT, CDR2 SNEGSKA (reference sequence). The CDR3 runs to 12 residues. Trimming removed 5 bases from V and 9 bases from J; junction bases left unmatched: 3.

This clonotype was seen at least ten times. This chain connects TRBV28 to TRBJ1-6; the D gene is possibly TRBD1 (5 bases). V shed 10 bases and J shed 6 bases, with 13 bases lying between them. Germline V gene lookup returns CDR1 MDHEN and CDR2 SYDVKM. The CDR3 is 13 residues long. As DNA, the CDR3 is TGTGCCACGGTCCGGGACCTTAATTCACCCCTCCACTTT. Translation: CATVRDLNSPLHF.

The chain links TRBV12-3 or TRBV12-4 to TRBJ1-2, with unresolved D. This CDR3 has 12 residues. V was shortened by 5 bases and J by 4 bases, with 8 bases between the two germline ends. The CDR3 coding sequence is TGTGCCAGCAGTACCGATTTCTATGGCTACACCTTC. Encoded protein: CASSTDFYGYTF.

About this clonotype itself: A much larger clone differs by one base, so this may be a read error. Here the CDR3 omits its conserved ending phenylalanine or tryptophan, so a read error is the likely source. The chain couples TRBV12-3 or TRBV12-4 to TRBJ1-1; D is unclear. Trimming removed 3 bases from V and 4 bases from J, with 12 bases in between. CDR3 size: 14 residues. The CDR3 sequence: CASSFGGGRTEAFL. The DNA of the CDR3 is TGTGCCAGCAGTTTCGGAGGCGGGCGCACTGAAGCTTTCCTT.

About this clonotype: A much larger clone differs from this one at a single base, so this may be a read error. This rearrangement joins TRBV4-1 to TRBJ2-1; D is perhaps TRBD1 or TRBD2 (5 bases each). This CDR3 has 16 amino acids. Germline CDR1 and CDR2: MGHRA and YSYEKL. The CDR3 is CASSPEAGAPYNKQFF. The DNA for the CDR3 is TGCGCCAGCAGCCCGGAGGCCGGGGCCCCCTACAATAAGCAGTTCTTC.

As regards this clonotype: A much larger clonotype is one base distant, so this may be a read error. This rearrangement joins TRBV7-2 to TRBJ2-3; 16 bases fit TRBD2. The V segment lost 5 bases and the J segment 5 bases; nucleotides outside the gene matches: 10. CDR3 length: 18 amino acids. CDR1 and CDR2 from the germline V gene are SGHTA and FQGNSA. CDR3 sequence (DNA): TGTGCCAGCAGCCTCGAGGGACTAGCGGGAGGGGAACGAGATACGCAGTATTTT. Protein product: CASSLEGLAGGERDTQYF.

Remarks on this clonotype: A much larger clone sits a single nucleotide away, making a read error possible. The gene calls are TRBV6-2 or TRBV6-3 and TRBJ2-7, with 10 bases that match TRBD2. Germline CDR1 and CDR2: MNHEY and SVGEGT. This CDR3 spans 16 amino acids. The CDR3: CVSSPRTSGRLYEQYV. CDR3 nucleotide sequence: TGTGTCAGCAGTCCGCGGACTAGCGGTCGGCTGTACGAGCAGTACGTC.

This clonotype was counted at least ten times. The CDR3 spells CASSFRQGGDSPLHF. DNA for the CDR3: TGCGCCAGCAGCTTCCGACAGGGTGGGGATTCACCCCTCCACTTT. The V and J genes are TRBV4-1 and TRBJ1-6, with TRBD1 matching over 7 bases. This CDR3 has 15 amino acids. Trimming took 5 bases from V and 8 from J; bases not matched to a gene: 9. The germline V gene encodes CDR1 MGHRA and CDR2 YSYEKL.

In this sample, this clonotype turned up many times. The chain links TRBV12-3 or TRBV12-4 to TRBJ1-5, with D unclear. The V end was cut by 4 bases, the J end by 0 bases, with 13 bases between. This CDR3 region has 16 residues. Here the CDR3 DNA reads TGTGCCAGCAGTTCCGGTTACTTCAATAGCAATCAGCCCCAGCATTTT. It is translated as CASSSGYFNSNQPQHF.

This clonotype was counted once. J is TRBJ2-1 and V is TRBV28; 16 bases match TRBD2. CDR1 is MDHEN and CDR2 is SYDVKM in the germline V gene. V lost 3 bases to trimming and J lost 8 bases; unmatched junction nucleotides: 16. The length of the CDR3 is 20 residues. The CDR3 coding sequence is TGTGCCAGCAGTTTCCCTATGGGACTAGCGGGAGGGCAAAGTGGGGATGAGCAGTTCTTC. It codes for CASSFPMGLAGGQSGDEQFF.

This clonotype was picked up many times. The chain joins TRBV20-1 to TRBJ1-2; possible D gene TRBD1, 6 bases. There are 11 residues in the CDR3. Between the trimmed V and J ends, which lost 7 bases and 6 bases, there was a span of 12 bases. CDR1 DFQATT and CDR2 SNEGSKA come from the germline V gene (reference sequence). The CDR3 loop reads CSVPRTDGYTF. The CDR3 DNA reads TGCAGTGTCCCGAGGACAGATGGCTACACCTTC.

This clonotype has ten or more counts. The genes are TRBV27 and TRBJ1-1; the D gene is possibly TRBD1 (6 bases). With 6 bases removed from V and 5 bases from J, the gap between germline ends came to 13 bases. Germline CDR1 and CDR2: MNHEY and SMNVEV (reference sequence). The CDR3 covers 13 residues. CDR3 protein: CASRARGWTEAFF. The CDR3 bases are TGTGCCAGCAGAGCCAGGGGTTGGACTGAAGCTTTCTTT.

In its sample, this clonotype was seen a few times. It may be a read error: a sequence one base away is much more abundant. This chain joins TRBV6-6 and TRBJ1-4; perhaps TRBD1 as D (5 bases). V shed 11 bases and J shed 3 bases, with 13 bases lying between them. Germline V gene lookup returns CDR1 MNHNY and CDR2 SVGAGI (reference sequence). CDR3 length: 13 amino acids. The CDR3 DNA is TGTGCCGCCCTGGAACAGGCTAATGAAAAACTGTTTTTT. Amino acid sequence: CAALEQANEKLFF.

The chain combines TRBV24-1 with TRBJ2-1; TRBD1 aligns across 9 bases. CDR3 length: 14 amino acids. V shed 3 bases and J 9 bases; nucleotides not matched to a gene: 5. CDR1 KGHDR and CDR2 SFDVKD come from the germline V gene. CDR3 sequence (DNA): TGTGCCACCAGTGATCGTACAGGGGGCAGTGAGCAGTTCTTC. It yields the protein CATSDRTGGSEQFF.

This clonotype was observed at least ten times. As DNA, the CDR3 is TGTGCCAGCAGCCCCCAGAGCAGATCCACAGATACGCAGTATTTT. Translation gives CASSPQSRSTDTQYF. J is TRBJ2-3 and V is TRBV7-8; D unresolved. The CDR3 has 15 residues. Germline V gives CDR1 SGHVS, CDR2 FQNEAQ. V was cut by 5 bases and J by 2 bases, with 14 bases left in between.

This clonotype was found many times. The V and J genes are TRBV20-1 and TRBJ2-1, with TRBD2 identical over 7 bases. The junction had 8 bases not matched to a gene; V was cut back by 6 bases and J by 9 bases. Germline V lookup: CDR1 DFQATT, CDR2 SNEGSKA (reference sequence). The CDR3 is 12 amino acids. CDR3 loop: CSANRGGREQFF. CDR3 coding DNA: TGCAGTGCCAACCGGGGAGGGCGTGAGCAGTTCTTC.

In the case of this clonotype: The CDR3 does not close with the conserved phenylalanine or tryptophan, likely indicating a read error. The V and J genes are TRBV5-1 and TRBJ2-7; possible D gene TRBD1, 6 bases. V lost 0 bases and J lost 3, with 13 bases in between. There are 15 residues in the CDR3. The germline V gene has CDR1 SGHRS and CDR2 YFSETQ. DNA of the CDR3: TGCGCCAGCAGCTTGGGCAGGGGTTTGGTCTACGAGCAGTACCTC. Amino acids: CASSLGRGLVYEQYL.

Many counts were recorded for this clonotype. J is TRBJ1-5 and V is TRBV10-3; a weak D match, TRBD1 (6 bases). The length of the CDR3 is 15 residues. Germline assignment: CDR1 ENHRY and CDR2 SYGVKD. V shed 6 bases and J shed 0 bases, with 12 bases lying between them. CDR3 region: CAIRATGSSNQPQHF. The CDR3 DNA follows: TGTGCCATCAGAGCCACAGGGTCTAGCAATCAGCCCCAGCATTTT.